This T cell receptor (beta chain) was captured by sequencing in a study of blood T cell repertoires in COVID-19. Study at large: Sources were T cells, B-cell-depleted T cells, or PBMCs; the material itself was cDNA or gDNA.

Germline V gives CDR1 MNHEY, CDR2 SMNVEV (reference sequence). The CDR3 is 17 amino acids. The trim removed 2 bases at V and 3 bases at J, leaving 9 bases unmatched. The method was immunoSEQ multiplex PCR; TCRdb's version includes in-frame clones alone and lacks a portion of them. The table records 190,000 or so clones, about 80% of them present only once. The source material was peripheral blood. The chain links TRBV27 to TRBJ1-5; 8 bases are a match to TRBD1. The source is a human donor with acute or convalescent COVID-19. The donor label of this sample is uncertain. The DNA of the CDR3 is TGTGCCAGCAGTTTAGAGGACAGGGAAGGCGACAATCAGCCCCAGCATTTT. Its translation is CASSLEDREGDNQPQHF.